The clone carrying this T cell receptor (beta chain) was detected once. The study ran its PCR with 60 Vbeta and 13 Jbeta primers. Sequenced by immunoSEQ multiplex PCR; TCRdb stores in-frame clones only, minus some. The table includes around 44,000 clones, around 87% detected once. The trim removed 6 bases at V and 3 bases at J, leaving 4 bases unmatched. The CDR3 length is 13 residues. CDR1 is SNHLY and CDR2 is FYNNEI in the germline V gene. This entry comes from a study of cytomegalovirus exposure and HLA in healthy donors. This TCR derives from a woman in her forties in good health and CMV-seropositive. Specimen: PBMCs. The chain combines TRBV2 with TRBJ2-7; 8 nucleotides line up with TRBD1. The CDR3 spells CASSPGGVYEQYF. CDR3 bases: TGTGCCAGCAGCCCAGGGGGCGTCTACGAGCAGTACTTC. Supplemented by reference TRBV2 and TRBJ2-7, the full variable domain reads EPEVTQTPSHQVTQMGQEVILRCVPISNHLYFYWYRQILGQKVEFLVSFYNNEISEKSEIFDDQFSVERPDGSNFTLKIRSTKLEDSAMYFCASSPGGVYEQYFGPGTRLTVT.